Below are 2 T cell receptor beta chains sequenced from a single sample in a study of T cell changes during pregnancy in multiple sclerosis (dated 2019 in TCRdb). The library was prepared using the immunoSEQ multiplex PCR assay. The immuneACCESS repertoire file appears here via TCRdb, limited to in-frame rearrangements. These files lack a portion of the clones; in checked studies, under half of the deficit traces to unresolved V genes, and the cause of the others is not known. The table for this sample lists fewer than 95,000 clones; 85% to 95% of them were counted only once. The biggest ten clones account for roughly 2.2% of the sample. The sample consisted of peripheral blood, taken in the third trimester of pregnancy. These TCRs come from a female donor with multiple sclerosis, enrolled in a pregnancy study.

The chain employs TRBV29-1 and TRBJ2-2; D remains ambiguous. The CDR3 loop spans 12 amino acids. V was shortened by 4 bases and J by 6 bases, with 9 bases between the two germline ends. Per germline, CDR1 SQVTM and CDR2 ANQGSEA. Here the CDR3 reads CSVGVVAGELFF. CDR3 coding DNA: TGCAGCGTTGGAGTGGTGGCCGGGGAGCTGTTTTTT.

The rearrangement links TRBV27 to TRBJ2-1; TRBD1 matches at 11 bases. The CDR3 has 17 residues. Germline V gene data show CDR1 as MNHEY and CDR2 as SMNVEV (reference sequence). With V trimmed by 0 bases and J by 7 bases, 8 bases remained unmatched. The CDR3 region has the DNA TGTGCCAGCAGTTTATCGAGTGGACAGGGGGCGCGAAATGAGCAGTTCTTC. Encoded protein: CASSLSSGQGARNEQFF.